Listed below are T cell receptor beta chains from one sample, sequenced in a study of cytomegalovirus exposure and HLA in healthy donors. Sequencing was performed with immunoSEQ multiplex PCR; in TCRdb, only in-frame clones are kept and a portion is missing. The profile covers tens of thousands of clones, with approximately 94% appearing a single time and 0.5% to 0.75% taken by the ten largest. The sample consisted of PBMCs. These receptors came from a woman under 30 in good health and CMV-seronegative. Each CDR3 is given with its conserved first and last residue. Each record gives: J gene, V gene, clone size, D gene, CDR3 length, CDR3 DNA, CDR3 protein. The D gene is left open where the match is weak. Clone size appears in some rows only: once, few, many, or a class for an expanded clone.

TRBJ1-3	TRBV11-2	once	NA	14	TGTGCCAGCAGCCCCCCAGGGCGCGGAAACACCATATATTTT	CASSPPGRGNTIYF
TRBJ2-7	TRBV20-1	NA	NA	10	TGCAGTGCTCACAGGGTCGAGCAGTACTTC	CSAHRVEQYF
TRBJ2-1	TRBV6-5	NA	TRBD1	14	TGTGCCAGCAGTTACCGGACAGGGTACAATGAGCAGTTCTTC	CASSYRTGYNEQFF
TRBJ2-1	TRBV29-1	NA	TRBD1	15	TGCAGCGGGACAGGGGAAGGGGTATCCTACAATGAGCAGTTCTTC	CSGTGEGVSYNEQFF
TRBJ1-6	TRBV15	NA	NA	14	TGTGCCACCAGCAGAGAAACAGTGAATTCACCCCTCCACTTT	CATSRETVNSPLHF
TRBJ1-1	TRBV7-9	NA	NA	13	TGTGCCAGCGGACCCAGGGCATACACTGAAGCTTTCTTT	CASGPRAYTEAFF
TRBJ1-1	TRBV6-1	NA	NA	13	TGTGCCAGCAGGGACAGTCTGAACACTGAAGCTTTCTTT	CASRDSLNTEAFF
TRBJ2-6	TRBV9	once	TRBD2	17	TGTGCCAGCAGCTCGGGACTAGCGGGGACTGGGGCCAACGTCCTGACTTTC	CASSSGLAGTGANVLTF
TRBJ1-1	TRBV12-5	NA	NA	14	TGTGCTAGTGGTTTGGTCCTAGACGTCACTGAAGCTTTCTTT	CASGLVLDVTEAFF
TRBJ1-6	TRBV2	once	TRBD1	15	TGTGCCAGCAGCACGGACAGGGCGGGTAATTCACCCCTCCACTTT	CASSTDRAGNSPLHF
TRBJ2-3	TRBV7-2	NA	TRBD2	14	TGTGCCAGCAGCCCGGGACTAGCGACAGATACGCAGTATTTT	CASSPGLATDTQYF
TRBJ2-7	TRBV13	NA	TRBD1	15	TGTGCCAGCAGCTTGACTGGACAGGGGGCCTACGAGCAGTACTTC	CASSLTGQGAYEQYF
TRBJ1-1	TRBV4-3	once	NA	14	TGCGCCAGCAGCCAGGACAGAATGAACACTGAAGCTTTCTTT	CASSQDRMNTEAFF
TRBJ1-2	TRBV27	NA	NA	15	TGTGCCAGCAGTTTCACCACAACAGGGAGGGGTGGCTACACCTTC	CASSFTTTGRGGYTF
TRBJ1-1	TRBV29-1	NA	TRBD1	11	TGCAGCGGAGGACAGGGGTCTGAAGCTTTCTTT	CSGGQGSEAFF
TRBJ2-7	TRBV27	NA	NA	14	TGTGCCAGCAGTTTATGGGCCAGCCCGGGGGAGCAGTACTTC	CASSLWASPGEQYF
TRBJ2-1	TRBV7-2	NA	TRBD1	12	TGTGCCAGCAGCATAGGGGGCTTTGAGCAGTTCTTC	CASSIGGFEQFF
TRBJ2-2	TRBV5-1	NA	TRBD1	16	TGCGCCAGCAGCTTGGGACAGGGCATGAACACCGGGGAGCTGTTTTTT	CASSLGQGMNTGELFF
TRBJ1-1	TRBV2	NA	NA	13	TGTGCCAGCAGTGAATCCTGGACAGCTGAAGCTTTCTTT	CASSESWTAEAFF
TRBJ2-5	TRBV5-1	NA	TRBD2	15	TGCGCCAGCAGCTGGACCGGACTAGTCCAAGAGACCCAGTACTTC	CASSWTGLVQETQYF
TRBJ2-1	TRBV5-8	NA	NA	15	TGTGCCAGCAGTTCGGACAGCGGCTCCTACAATGAGCAGTTCTTC	CASSSDSGSYNEQFF
TRBJ1-3	TRBV7-3	NA	NA	14	TGTGCCAGCAGCGCACAGGGCTCTGGAAACACCATATATTTT	CASSAQGSGNTIYF
TRBJ1-2	TRBV9	NA	NA	14	TGTGCCAGCAGCTCCCGCGCAGCTAGAGGTGGCTACACCTTC	CASSSRAARGGYTF
TRBJ2-5	TRBV5-1	NA	TRBD2	14	TGCGCCAGCAGCCTTGGGACTAGTTCAGAGACCCAGTACTTC	CASSLGTSSETQYF